The clone carrying this T cell receptor (beta chain) was detected ten times or more. The data originate from a study of T cells in Graves' hyperthyroidism and ophthalmopathy. The CDR3 runs to 13 residues. Per germline, CDR1 LNHDA and CDR2 SQIVND (reference sequence). V gave up 9 bases and J gave up 2 bases, with 13 bases separating them. What was amplified from RNA transcripts were TCR beta CDR3 regions. TCR CDR3 underwent first-round RT-PCR with the HTBI primer set. TCRdb itself ran the multiplex PCR reads through MiXCR, one entry per CDR3 protein. The profile covers nearly 600,000 distinct CDR3 sequences, with approximately 15% appearing a single time and more than 4.5% taken by the ten largest.

The sequenced sample was blood. The receptor was isolated from a woman in her 30s with Graves' hyperthyroidism that later progressed to Graves' ophthalmopathy. This chain joins TRBV19 and TRBJ1-1; D is unclear. This CDR3 reads CASSSRPNTEAFF. The CDR3 nucleotides read TGTGCCAGCAGTTCCCGGCCCAACACTGAAGCTTTCTTT.